What follows are 14 T cell receptor beta chains derived from one specimen sequenced in a study of vaccination and CD4 T cells after COVID-19. Specified treatment: approximately 9-day PBMC culture with coronavirus spike peptide pools or control peptides (ViraFEST assay). With the Oncomine TCR Beta short-read assay, DNA from cultured CD4+ T cells was sequenced. TCRdb called the PCR reads again in MiXCR, with one record for every CDR3 protein. The sample has more than 15,000 distinct CDR3 sequences; approximately 40% are singletons. Antigen specificity for these receptors is unknown. The material sequenced was CD4+ T cells from blood, cultured in vitro, taken after SARS-CoV-2 vaccination. All receptors come from a human donor who had recovered from COVID-19.

This clonotype occurred a few times. This chain connects TRBV7-8 to TRBJ1-6; 9 bases are shared with TRBD1. This CDR3 comprises 14 residues. Germline V gene lookup returns CDR1 SGHVS and CDR2 FQNEAQ. Trimming at V came to 5 bases and at J to 7 bases, leaving 3 bases not matched to a gene. The CDR3 loop is CASSTGTGNSPLHF. The CDR3 bases are TGTGCCAGCAGCACGGGGACAGGGAATTCACCCCTCCACTTT.

This chain uses TRBV11-2 with TRBJ2-7; 8 bases are a match to TRBD2. The germline V gene encodes CDR1 SGHAT and CDR2 FQNNGV. Losses at the gene ends were 5 bases for V and 1 base for J; bases not matched to a gene: 10. This CDR3 is 16 amino acids long. The CDR3: CASSPDAGGGSYEQYF. The CDR3 DNA is TGTGCCAGCAGCCCCGACGCGGGGGGTGGATCCTACGAGCAGTACTTC.

This clonotype is medium-sized (0.01 to 0.1%). The chain recombines TRBV7-9 with TRBJ1-1; D uncertain. V was clipped by 5 bases and J by 1 base, with 8 bases between them. Germline CDR1 SEHNR, CDR2 FQNEAQ (reference sequence). CDR3 length: 13 amino acids. CDR3 amino acids: CASSPTPNTEAFF. CDR3 nucleotide sequence: TGTGCCAGCAGCCCAACACCGAACACTGAAGCTTTCTTT.

This chain connects TRBV9 to TRBJ2-6; no clear D gene. Germline V gene lookup returns CDR1 SGDLS and CDR2 YYNGEE. The CDR3 is 15 amino acids. V gave up 0 bases and J gave up 3 bases, with 7 bases separating them. The CDR3 protein is CASSVGSLGANVLTF. CDR3 in DNA: TGTGCCAGCAGCGTAGGGTCTCTTGGGGCCAACGTCCTGACTTTC.

The chain recombines TRBV30 with TRBJ1-1; D unclear. With 4 bases removed from V and 0 bases from J, the gap between germline ends came to 9 bases. The CDR3 totals 13 residues. The germline V gene has CDR1 GTSNPN and CDR2 SVGIG (reference sequence). The DNA for the CDR3 is TGTGCCTGGATGACCAGGTTGAACACTGAAGCTTTCTTT. Its translation: CAWMTRLNTEAFF. The variable domain in full, completed from reference TRBV30 and TRBJ1-1, reads SQTIHQWPATLVQPVGSPLSLECTVEGTSNPNLYWYRQAAGRGLQLLFYSVGIGQISSEVPQNLSASRPQDRQFILSSKKLLLSDSGFYLCAWMTRLNTEAFFGQGTRLTVV.

The genes are TRBV4-3 and TRBJ2-5; D possibly uses TRBD1 or TRBD2 (5 bases each). From germline, CDR1 is LGHNA and CDR2 YSLEER. The CDR3 has 16 residues. Trimming stripped 3 bases from V and 3 bases from J, with 17 bases between. The DNA for the CDR3 is TGCGCCAGCAGCCAGTACCGGGACGGACGGAAAGAGACCCAGTACTTC. Encoded protein: CASSQYRDGRKETQYF.

Here the CDR3 reads CASSYQGGIYNEQFF. The CDR3 coding sequence is TGTGCCAGCAGTTATCAAGGGGGTATCTACAATGAGCAGTTCTTC. V usage is TRBV6-2 or TRBV6-3 and J usage is TRBJ2-1; D may be TRBD1 (6 bases). Per the germline V gene, CDR1 is MNHEY and CDR2 is SVGEGT. This CDR3 is built from 15 residues. V lost 3 bases and J 3 bases, leaving 12 bases between the germline ends.

This clonotype occurred a few times. This rearrangement joins TRBV20-1 to TRBJ1-2, with no clear D. The ends were cut back, 0 bases at V and 5 bases at J, with 13 bases in the middle. The CDR3 loop spans 14 amino acids. The germline CDR1 and CDR2 sequences are DFQATT and SNEGSKA (reference sequence). For the CDR3, the DNA is TGCAGTGCTAGAGATATGAATCGGGGTTATGGCTACACCTTC. It specifies CSARDMNRGYGYTF.

Relative to its sample, this clonotype is medium-sized (0.01 to 0.1%). The chain links TRBV7-2 to TRBJ2-7; 10 bases fit TRBD2. J gave up 2 bases and V 1 base, and 2 bases lay outside the gene matches. Looked up from germline, CDR1 is SGHTA and CDR2 is FQGNSA. This CDR3 spans 15 amino acids. CDR3 sequence (DNA): TGTGCCAGCAGCTTAGAAGCGGGAGGGCCCTACGAGCAGTACTTC. Translated: CASSLEAGGPYEQYF.

CDR3 protein: CASSQAGAGEKLFF. CDR3 coding DNA: TGTGCCAGCAGCCAAGCGGGGGCGGGCGAAAAACTGTTTTTT. This chain connects TRBV5-6 to TRBJ1-4; possible D gene TRBD1, 6 bases. V lost 4 bases and J lost 8, with 15 bases in between. CDR3 length: 14 amino acids. Germline CDR1 and CDR2: SGHDT and YYEEEE. The full variable domain, in which reference TRBV5-6 and TRBJ1-4 provide the parts outside the CDR3, is DAGVTQSPTHLIKTRGQQVTLRCSPKSGHDTVSWYQQALGQGPQFIFQYYEEEERQRGNFPDRFSGHQFPNYSSELNVNALLLGDSALYLCASSQAGAGEKLFFGSGTQLSVL.

This clonotype was counted a few times. J is TRBJ1-2 and V is TRBV24-1; possibly TRBD1 for D (6 bases). This CDR3 has 15 amino acids. Per the germline V gene, CDR1 is KGHDR and CDR2 is SFDVKD. The V gene lost 7 bases and the J gene lost 4 bases, with 18 bases spanning the gap. The CDR3: CATSDTGTDPYGYTF. CDR3 DNA: TGTGCCACCAGCGATACAGGGACGGACCCCTATGGCTACACCTTC.

This clonotype was counted between two and nine times. The J gene is TRBJ2-1, the V gene TRBV5-4; D uncertain. Germline V gene sequence: CDR1 SGHNT, CDR2 YYREEE (reference sequence). This CDR3 is 14 amino acids long. V was pared by 1 base and J by 4 bases, with 9 bases between. CDR3 DNA sequence: TGTGCCAGCAGCTTGCGTGGAGCATACAATGAGCAGTTCTTC. Amino acids: CASSLRGAYNEQFF.

DNA for the CDR3: TGTGCCAGCAGCCTTTCCGTAACTAGCACAGATACGCAGTATTTT. Encoded protein: CASSLSVTSTDTQYF. The chain employs TRBV7-2 and TRBJ2-3; D call uncertain. CDR3 size: 15 residues. Trimming left V 5 bases short and J 0 bases short, with 12 bases between. Germline CDR1 is SGHTA and CDR2 is FQGNSA.

The V and J genes are TRBV6-1 and TRBJ1-5; 9 bases match TRBD1. The J segment lost 7 bases and the V segment lost 5 bases, leaving 6 bases of the junction unmatched. The germline V gene has CDR1 MNHNS and CDR2 SASEGT. The CDR3 is 14 amino acids. CDR3 region: CASSLGQGHQPQHF. CDR3 DNA: TGTGCCAGCAGTCTGGGACAGGGACACCAGCCCCAGCATTTT.